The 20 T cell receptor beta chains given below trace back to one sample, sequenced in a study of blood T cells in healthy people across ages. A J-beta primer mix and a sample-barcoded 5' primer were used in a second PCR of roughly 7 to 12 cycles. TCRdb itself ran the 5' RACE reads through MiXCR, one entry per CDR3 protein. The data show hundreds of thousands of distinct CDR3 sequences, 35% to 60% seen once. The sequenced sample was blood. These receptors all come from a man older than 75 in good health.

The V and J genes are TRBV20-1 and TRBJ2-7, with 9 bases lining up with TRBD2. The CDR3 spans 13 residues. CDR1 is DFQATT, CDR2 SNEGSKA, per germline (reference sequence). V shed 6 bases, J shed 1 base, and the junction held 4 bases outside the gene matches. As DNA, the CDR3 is TGCAGTGCAACAGGACTAGCGTCCTACGAGCAGTACTTC. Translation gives CSATGLASYEQYF.

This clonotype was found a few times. The CDR3 region is CASSLGGTVDNEQFF. The CDR3 nucleotides are TGTGCCAGCAGCCTGGGGGGGACAGTCGACAATGAGCAGTTCTTC. The chain uses TRBV7-3 and TRBJ2-1; D may be TRBD1 or TRBD2 (7 bases each). The CDR3 sequence is 15 residues long. Trimming left V 5 bases short and J 5 bases short, with 16 bases between. CDR1 is SGHTA, CDR2 FQGTGA, per germline.

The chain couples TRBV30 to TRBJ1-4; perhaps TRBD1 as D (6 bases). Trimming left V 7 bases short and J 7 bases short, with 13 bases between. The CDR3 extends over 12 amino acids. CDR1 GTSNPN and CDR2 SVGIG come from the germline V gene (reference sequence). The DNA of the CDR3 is TGTGCCTACCAGGGGTTTAGTGAAAAACTGTTTTTT. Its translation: CAYQGFSEKLFF.

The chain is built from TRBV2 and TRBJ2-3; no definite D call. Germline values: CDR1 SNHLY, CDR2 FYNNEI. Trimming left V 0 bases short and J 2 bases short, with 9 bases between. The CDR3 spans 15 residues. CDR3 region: CASSEARTHTDTQYF. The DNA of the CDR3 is TGTGCCAGCAGTGAAGCTAGGACCCACACAGATACGCAGTATTTT.

The CDR3 reads CASSVAADGNTIYF. The CDR3 coding sequence is TGTGCCAGCAGCGTAGCCGCGGATGGAAACACCATATATTTT. The chain is built from TRBV9 and TRBJ1-3; no clear D. V gave up 0 bases and J gave up 3 bases, with 7 bases separating them. The CDR3 consists of 14 residues. Per the germline V gene, CDR1 is SGDLS and CDR2 is YYNGEE. Drawing the rest from reference TRBV9 and TRBJ1-3, the complete variable domain is DSGVTQTPKHLITATGQRVTLRCSPRSGDLSVYWYQQSLDQGLQFLIQYYNGEERAKGNILERFSAQQFPDLHSELNLSSLELGDSALYFCASSVAADGNTIYFGEGSWLTVV.

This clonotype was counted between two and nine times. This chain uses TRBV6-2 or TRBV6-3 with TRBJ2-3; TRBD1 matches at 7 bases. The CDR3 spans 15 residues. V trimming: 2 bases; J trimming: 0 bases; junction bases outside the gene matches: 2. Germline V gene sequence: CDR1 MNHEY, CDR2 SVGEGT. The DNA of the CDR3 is TGTGCCAGCAGTTACCCGGACAGGAGCACAGATACGCAGTATTTT. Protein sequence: CASSYPDRSTDTQYF.

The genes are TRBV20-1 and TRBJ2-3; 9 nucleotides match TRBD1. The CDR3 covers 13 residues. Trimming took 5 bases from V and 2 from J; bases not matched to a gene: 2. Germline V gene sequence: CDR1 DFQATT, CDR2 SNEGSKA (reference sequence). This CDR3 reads CSAGQGNTDTQYF. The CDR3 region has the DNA TGCAGTGCTGGACAGGGGAACACAGATACGCAGTATTTT.

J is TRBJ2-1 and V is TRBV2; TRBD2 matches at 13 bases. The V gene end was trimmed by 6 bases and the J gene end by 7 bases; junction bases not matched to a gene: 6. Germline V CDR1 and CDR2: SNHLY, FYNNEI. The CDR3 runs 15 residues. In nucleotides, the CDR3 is TGTGCCAGCAGCAAGACTAGCGGGAGGAATAATGAGCAGTTCTTC. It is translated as CASSKTSGRNNEQFF.

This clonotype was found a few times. The CDR3 sequence: CSNREGETQYF. The CDR3 region has the DNA TGCAGTAACAGGGAGGGAGAGACCCAGTACTTC. V usage is TRBV20-1 and J usage is TRBJ2-5; possible D gene TRBD2, 7 bases. The CDR3 extends over 11 amino acids. The V gene lost 8 bases and the J gene lost 4 bases, with 11 bases spanning the gap. CDR1 and CDR2 (germline): DFQATT, SNEGSKA (reference sequence).

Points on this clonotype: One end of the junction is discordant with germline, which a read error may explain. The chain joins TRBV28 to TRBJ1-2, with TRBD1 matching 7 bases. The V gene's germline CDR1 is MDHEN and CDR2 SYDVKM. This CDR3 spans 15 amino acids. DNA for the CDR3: TGTGCCAGCAGTGCTTACAGGGGAGCTAACTATGGCTGCACCTTC. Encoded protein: CASSAYRGANYGCTF.

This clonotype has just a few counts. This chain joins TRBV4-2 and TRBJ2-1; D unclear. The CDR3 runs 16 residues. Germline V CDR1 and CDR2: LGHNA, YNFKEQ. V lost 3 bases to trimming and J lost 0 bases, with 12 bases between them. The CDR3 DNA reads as TGTGCCAGCAGCCAGGAAGACTTAAGCTCCTACAATGAGCAGTTCTTC. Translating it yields CASSQEDLSSYNEQFF.

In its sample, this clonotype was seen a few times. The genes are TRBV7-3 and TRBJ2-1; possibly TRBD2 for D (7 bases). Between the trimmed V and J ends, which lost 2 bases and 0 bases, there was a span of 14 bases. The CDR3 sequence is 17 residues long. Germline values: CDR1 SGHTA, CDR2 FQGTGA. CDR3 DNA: TGTGCCAGCAGCTTAGGGAGGGGGGCGCCCTCCTACAATGAGCAGTTCTTC. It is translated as CASSLGRGAPSYNEQFF.

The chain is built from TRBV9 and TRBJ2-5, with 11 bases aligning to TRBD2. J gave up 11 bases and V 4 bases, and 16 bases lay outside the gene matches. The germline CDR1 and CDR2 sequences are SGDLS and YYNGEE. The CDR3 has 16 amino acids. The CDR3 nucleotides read TGTGCCAGCAGCAAAACGCTAGCGGGAGGCTACAATGAGCAGTACTTC. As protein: CASSKTLAGGYNEQYF.

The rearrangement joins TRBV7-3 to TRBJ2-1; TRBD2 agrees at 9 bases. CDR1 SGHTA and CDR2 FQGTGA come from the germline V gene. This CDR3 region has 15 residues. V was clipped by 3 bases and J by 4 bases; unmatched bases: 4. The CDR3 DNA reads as TGTGCCAGCAGCTTTTCTAGCGGGAATTACAATGAGCAGTTCTTC. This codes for CASSFSSGNYNEQFF.

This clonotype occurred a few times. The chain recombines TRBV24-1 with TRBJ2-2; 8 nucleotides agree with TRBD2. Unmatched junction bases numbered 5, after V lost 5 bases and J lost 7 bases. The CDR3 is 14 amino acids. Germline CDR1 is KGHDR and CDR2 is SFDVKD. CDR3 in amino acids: CATSGGLGNGELFF. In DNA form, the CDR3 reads TGTGCCACCAGTGGGGGACTAGGAAACGGGGAGCTGTTTTTT.

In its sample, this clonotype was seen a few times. The CDR3 sequence: CASSIMSEAYNEQFF. CDR3 coding DNA: TGTGCCAGTAGTATAATGAGCGAAGCCTACAATGAGCAGTTCTTC. The V call is TRBV19, the J call TRBJ2-1; D unresolved. Germline V lookup: CDR1 LNHDA, CDR2 SQIVND (reference sequence). Trimming stripped 2 bases from V and 2 bases from J, with 10 bases between. The length of the CDR3 is 15 residues.

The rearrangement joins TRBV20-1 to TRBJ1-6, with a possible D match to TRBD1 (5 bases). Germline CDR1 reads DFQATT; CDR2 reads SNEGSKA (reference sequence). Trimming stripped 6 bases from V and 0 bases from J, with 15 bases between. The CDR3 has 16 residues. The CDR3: CSALARQISYNSPLHF. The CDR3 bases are TGCAGTGCCCTCGCCCGACAGATCTCCTATAATTCACCCCTCCACTTT.

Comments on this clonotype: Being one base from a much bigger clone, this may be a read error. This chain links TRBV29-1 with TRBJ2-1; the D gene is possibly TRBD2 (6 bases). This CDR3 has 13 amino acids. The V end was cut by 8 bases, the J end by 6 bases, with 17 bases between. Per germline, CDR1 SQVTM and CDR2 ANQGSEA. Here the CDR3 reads CSTTSGPSNEQFF. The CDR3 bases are TGCAGCACCACCAGCGGGCCGTCCAATGAGCAGTTCTTC.

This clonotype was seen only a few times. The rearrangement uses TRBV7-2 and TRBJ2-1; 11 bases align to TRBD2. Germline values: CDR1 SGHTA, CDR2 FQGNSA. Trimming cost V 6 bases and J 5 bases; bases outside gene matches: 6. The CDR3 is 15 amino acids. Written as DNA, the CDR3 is TGTGCCAGCAGACGAGGGACTAGCGGTAACAATGAGCAGTTCTTC. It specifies CASRRGTSGNNEQFF.

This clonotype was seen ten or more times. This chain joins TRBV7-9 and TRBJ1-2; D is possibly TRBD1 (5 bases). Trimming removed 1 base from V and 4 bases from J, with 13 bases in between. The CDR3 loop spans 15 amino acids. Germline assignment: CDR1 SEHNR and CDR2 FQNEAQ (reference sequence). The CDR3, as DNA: TGTGCCAGCAGCTTAGGGGGCGGCCAGATCTATGGCTACACCTTC. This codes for CASSLGGGQIYGYTF.